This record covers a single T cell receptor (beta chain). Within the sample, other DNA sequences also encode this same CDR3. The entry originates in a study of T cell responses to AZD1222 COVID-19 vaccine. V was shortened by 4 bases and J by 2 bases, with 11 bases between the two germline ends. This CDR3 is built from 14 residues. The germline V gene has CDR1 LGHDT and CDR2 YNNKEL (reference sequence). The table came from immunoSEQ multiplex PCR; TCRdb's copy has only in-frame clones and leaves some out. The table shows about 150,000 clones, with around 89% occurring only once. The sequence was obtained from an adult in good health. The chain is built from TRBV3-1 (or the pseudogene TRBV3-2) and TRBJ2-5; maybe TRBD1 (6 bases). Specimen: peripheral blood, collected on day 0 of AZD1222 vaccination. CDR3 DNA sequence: TGTGCCAGCAGCCTGAGGACAGCTCAAGAGACCCAGTACTTC. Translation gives CASSLRTAQETQYF.